Here is one TCR beta chain with its context. As yet, its antigen is unknown. The sample comes from a study of T-cell memory formation after mild COVID-19. Study-level points and caveats: The pre-infection memory compartment contained some responding clones, suggesting cross-reactive memory joined.

In TCRdb, the 5' RACE reads were re-called with MiXCR into one record per CDR3 protein. Of about 58,000 distinct CDR3 sequences in the sample, about 27% were seen once. The TCR was taken from a man younger than 35 who had mild COVID-19 (a few samples of this study predate the infection). Cell type and time point are not known. The sequencing input was PBMCs or a T cell subset sorted from them (not recorded which).

CDR3: CASSQDPGGAMNIQYF. Here the CDR3 DNA reads TGCGCCAGCAGCCAAGATCCCGGGGGGGCTATGAACATTCAGTACTTC. J is TRBJ2-4 and V is TRBV4-1; 8 nucleotides agree with TRBD2. The junction had 8 bases not matched to a gene; V was cut back by 0 bases and J by 7 bases. The CDR3 consists of 16 residues. CDR1 is MGHRA, CDR2 YSYEKL, per germline.